The clone carrying this T cell receptor beta chain turned up a few times. Each CDR3 protein is one row after TCRdb ran MiXCR on the RT-PCR reads. This table holds about 620,000 distinct CDR3 sequences, approximately 12% found once. The CDR3 covers 15 residues. The germline CDR1 and CDR2 sequences are KGHSH and LQKENI. V was pared by 1 base and J by 8 bases, with 6 bases of the junction left unmatched. This entry comes from a study of response to subunit inactivated influenza vaccine. The sample consisted of PBMCs from blood, taken on the day of vaccination. This clonotype was sampled from a man in his fifties who received an inactivated influenza vaccine. The V call is TRBV18, the J call TRBJ2-3; 10 positions agree with TRBD2. This CDR3 is CASSPHLAGEVTQYF. The CDR3 DNA reads TGTGCCAGCTCACCACACCTAGCGGGAGAAGTTACGCAGTATTTT.